These 8 T cell receptor beta chains share one sample of origin, sequenced in a study of beta chain features in type 1 diabetes. Every bit of the isolated RNA underwent reverse transcription, so sequencing read expressed TCRB transcripts. Repertoires were generated with immunoSEQ multiplex PCR, while TCRdb's copy carries only in-frame clones and drops some. The sample records 150,000 or so clones, approximately 10% being singletons. The specimen was central memory CD4+ T cells from blood. The origin of the receptors is a woman between 35 and 50 years old in good health.

The chain uses TRBV5-4 and TRBJ1-2; 11 bases agree with TRBD1. Germline CDR1 reads SGHNT; CDR2 reads YYREEE (reference sequence). V was clipped by 2 bases and J by 1 base; unmatched bases: 10. The CDR3 has 18 residues. The CDR3 DNA sequence: TGTGCCAGCAGCTTACCCGGGACAGGGGGATTCGGTAACTATGGCTACACCTTC. Translated, it gives CASSLPGTGGFGNYGYTF.

This clone was observed a few times. CDR3 amino acids: CASSSTPGGGSEKLFF. As DNA, the CDR3 is TGCGCCAGCAGCTCGACCCCAGGGGGCGGTAGTGAAAAACTGTTTTTT. J is TRBJ1-4 and V is TRBV5-1; 8 positions agree with TRBD1. CDR3 length: 16 amino acids. In germline, CDR1 is SGHRS, CDR2 YFSETQ. Germline trimming cut 3 bases from V and 7 bases from J; bases unmatched to any gene: 11.

The sample holds a few counts of this clone. The J gene is TRBJ2-1, the V gene TRBV18, with D possibly TRBD2 on 6 matching bases. The CDR3 sequence is 17 residues long. CDR1 and CDR2 (germline): KGHSH, LQKENI. Trimming left V 0 bases short and J 6 bases short, with 18 bases between. In nucleotides, the CDR3 is TGTGCCAGCTCACCACCCGTTGGGCGGGGTAAAACCAATGAGCAGTTCTTC. Translation gives CASSPPVGRGKTNEQFF.

J is TRBJ2-3 and V is TRBV9; 10 bases are a match to TRBD1. V was clipped by 4 bases and J by 15 bases; unmatched bases: 11. Looked up from germline, CDR1 is SGDLS and CDR2 is YYNGEE. The CDR3 totals 13 residues. The CDR3 bases are TGTGCCAGCAGCCCCCGGGACAGGGGAATTAGTTATTTT. This translates into CASSPRDRGISYF.

This chain uses TRBV14 with TRBJ1-2; TRBD1 might be the D (6 bases). The CDR3 runs 15 residues. Germline CDR1 reads SGHDN; CDR2 reads FVKESK. With 3 bases removed from V and 4 bases from J, the gap between germline ends came to 15 bases. CDR3 in DNA: TGTGCCAGCAGCCACCGGGACATGGACCTCTATGGCTACACCTTC. This encodes CASSHRDMDLYGYTF.

The chain uses TRBV5-6 and TRBJ1-5, with D unclear. The V gene lost 4 bases and the J gene lost 1 base, with 15 bases spanning the gap. From germline, CDR1 is SGHDT and CDR2 YYEEEE. The CDR3 runs 16 residues. CDR3: CASSPPDGRSNQPQHF. As DNA, the CDR3 is TGTGCCAGCAGCCCCCCTGACGGCAGGAGCAATCAGCCCCAGCATTTT.

The chain couples TRBV18 to TRBJ1-2; 7 bases fit TRBD1. The CDR3 is made up of 14 amino acids. The J segment lost 2 bases and the V segment lost 6 bases, leaving 6 bases of the junction unmatched. From germline, CDR1 is KGHSH and CDR2 LQKENI. CDR3 coding DNA: TGTGCCAGCTCTCTCGACAGGGCCAACTATGGCTACACCTTC. Its protein product is CASSLDRANYGYTF. The variable domain in full, completed from reference TRBV18 and TRBJ1-2, reads NAGVMQNPRHLVRRRGQEARLRCSPMKGHSHVYWYRQLPEEGLKFMVYLQKENIIDESGMPKERFSAEFPKEGPSILRIQQVVRGDSAAYFCASSLDRANYGYTFGSGTRLTVV.

This rearrangement joins TRBV9 to TRBJ2-2; perhaps TRBD1 as D (7 bases). Deletions cut 4 bases from V and 5 bases from J, with 12 bases between. The CDR3 loop spans 14 amino acids. Germline V CDR1 and CDR2: SGDLS, YYNGEE. The CDR3 is CASSSGGKTGELFF. Written as DNA, the CDR3 is TGTGCCAGCAGCTCAGGGGGGAAGACCGGGGAGCTGTTTTTT.